This TCR beta chain derives from a study of OX40 agonist ivuxolimab in advanced cancers. Describing the broader study: Ivuxolimab was a fully human IgG2 agonistic monoclonal antibody targeting the costimulatory receptor OX40 (CD134). Intravenous ivuxolimab was administered to patients every 2 weeks at six dose levels: 0.01, 0.1, 0.3, 1.5, 3 and 10 mg/kg. Of the roughly 52 dose-escalation patients, hepatocellular carcinoma was present in 19, melanoma in approximately 15, renal cell carcinoma in 9 and head and neck cancer in 9. A male proportion of roughly 85% and a mean age of roughly 55 years, ranging from 23 to 79, were recorded for the dose-escalation cohort. Patients were allowed to have had prior anti-PD-1, anti-PD-L1 or anti-CTLA-4 therapy, and roughly 40% of the dose-escalation patients had previously received checkpoint inhibitors. Partial responses were achieved by three dose-escalation patients, of whom one had hepatocellular carcinoma and two had cutaneous melanoma. The purpose of peripheral TCRbeta sequencing was to test whether ivuxolimab changed TCR sequence diversity and led to clonal T-cell expansion. The paper reports the monotherapy dose-escalation portion (N of about 52 patients) of the phase I ivuxolimab trial.

The research as a whole found: Low levels of normalized T-cell clonal expansion were also seen in some patients who did not respond. At doses of 0.1 to 3.0 mg/kg, clonal expansion of both CD4+ and CD8+ blood T cells was observed from baseline to week 6. Which antigens the clonally expanded peripheral T cells were specific for was not determined. On average, CD8+ T cells showed more expanded clones than CD4+ T cells after ivuxolimab. In the 0.1-3.0 mg/kg groups, partial responders were among the patients with the lowest normalized peripheral clonal expansion, particularly in CD8+ T cells.

Patients with a history of autoimmune disease or receiving systemic immunosuppression were excluded from the trial. In every dose cohort, peripheral blood was drawn for TCR sequencing at baseline, cycle 4 day 1, and cycle 7 day 1. Samples were obtained from an open-label, multicenter, first-in-human phase I dose-escalation trial of ivuxolimab. Adults with locally advanced or metastatic head and neck squamous cell, hepatocellular, melanoma or renal cell carcinoma were enrolled in the trial. Before TCR sequencing, CD4+ and CD8+ T cells were separately sorted from peripheral blood. Genomic DNA was isolated from the sorted cells so that the TCRbeta CDR3 region could be sequenced. TCRbeta CDR3 regions were sequenced using the immunoSEQ Assay. Imported from immuneACCESS, the table was reduced by TCRdb to in-frame sequences with V and J called. These copies leave out some clones; in studies compared against another copy, an unresolved V gene accounts for under half, and the cause of the remainder is not known. Within this sample are about 27,000 clones, with approximately 80% of them counted one time only. The ten largest account for 25% to 30% of the sample.

As concerns this clone: Its antigen is still unknown. Base qualities were left out, and no much larger clone turns up one base away.

The junction carries 20 bases between V and J, which are trimmed by 8 bases and 4 bases respectively. CDR1 and CDR2, looked up from the germline V gene, are MNHEY and SVGAGI. The CDR3, from cysteine to phenylalanine, totals 15 residues. The retained sequence is limited to the CDR3, 45 bases, with the frame set at the first base. In this chain, TRBV6-5 is recombined with TRBJ1-2; the D segment cannot be called with confidence. The sequences come from CD4+ or CD8+ T cells sorted from blood, collected in a trial of the OX40 agonist ivuxolimab. The clonotype originates from an adult with an advanced solid tumor such as melanoma, head and neck, liver or kidney cancer. CDR3 region: CASASSPSRFYGYTF. The sequenced DNA: TGTGCCAGCGCAAGTTCACCCAGTCGGTTCTATGGCTACACCTTC.